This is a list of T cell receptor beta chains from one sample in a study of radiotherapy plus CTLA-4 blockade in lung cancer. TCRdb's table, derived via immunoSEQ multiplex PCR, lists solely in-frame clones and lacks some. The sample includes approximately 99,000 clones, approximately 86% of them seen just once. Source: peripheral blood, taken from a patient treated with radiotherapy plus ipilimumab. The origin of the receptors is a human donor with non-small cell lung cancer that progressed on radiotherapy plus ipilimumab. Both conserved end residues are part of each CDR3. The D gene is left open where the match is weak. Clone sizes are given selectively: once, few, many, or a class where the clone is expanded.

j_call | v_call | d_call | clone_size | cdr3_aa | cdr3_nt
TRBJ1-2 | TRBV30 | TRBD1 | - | CAWTLTGTGSYGYTF | TGTGCCTGGACCCTAACCGGGACAGGGTCTTATGGCTACACCTTC
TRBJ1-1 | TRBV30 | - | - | CAWSASLSLRPNTEAFF | TGTGCCTGGAGTGCCTCGCTGTCTTTACGCCCTAACACTGAAGCTTTCTTT
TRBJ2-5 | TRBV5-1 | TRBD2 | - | CASSLAGTSGRTRETQYF | TGCGCCAGCAGCTTGGCAGGGACTAGCGGGAGGACTAGGGAGACCCAGTACTTC
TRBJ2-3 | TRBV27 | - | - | CASSYRDSTDTQYF | TGTGCCAGCAGTTACCGGGACAGCACAGATACGCAGTATTTT
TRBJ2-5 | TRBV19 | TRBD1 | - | CASSVPGGRETQYF | TGTGCCAGTAGTGTCCCAGGGGGCCGGGAGACCCAGTACTTC
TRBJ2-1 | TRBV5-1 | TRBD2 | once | CASSLRQNSGSVTNEQFF | TGCGCCAGCAGCTTGAGGCAGAATAGCGGGAGTGTTACAAATGAGCAGTTCTTC
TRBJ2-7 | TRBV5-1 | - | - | CASSLTVAGSSYEQYF | TGCGCCAGCAGCTTAACCGTCGCGGGAAGCTCCTACGAGCAGTACTTC
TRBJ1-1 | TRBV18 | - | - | CASSPLNLGQSPTEAFF | TGTGCCAGCTCACCCTTAAACCTCGGACAGTCCCCCACTGAAGCTTTCTTT
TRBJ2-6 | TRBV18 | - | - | CASSPQGANVLTF | TGTGCCAGCTCACCACAAGGGGCCAACGTCCTGACTTTC
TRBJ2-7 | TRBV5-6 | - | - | CASSLNRGLSGNEQYF | TGTGCCAGCAGCTTGAACCGTGGTTTGTCAGGGAACGAGCAGTACTTC
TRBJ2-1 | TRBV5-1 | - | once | CASSPKGGDNEQFF | TGCGCCAGCAGCCCTAAAGGGGGTGACAATGAGCAGTTCTTC
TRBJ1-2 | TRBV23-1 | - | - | CASSQSGPPSGPVNYGYTF | TGCGCCAGCAGTCAATCGGGACCCCCATCCGGGCCGGTTAACTATGGCTACACCTTC
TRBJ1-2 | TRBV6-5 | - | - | CASSYLLSGNGYTF | TGTGCCAGCAGTTACCTCCTTTCGGGGAATGGCTACACCTTC
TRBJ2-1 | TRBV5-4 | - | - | CASSRGGSSSYNEQFF | TGTGCCAGCAGTCGAGGGGGATCGAGCTCCTACAATGAGCAGTTCTTC
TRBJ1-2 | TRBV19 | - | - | CASSQGLGGYTF | TGTGCCAGTAGTCAGGGGCTGGGTGGCTACACCTTC
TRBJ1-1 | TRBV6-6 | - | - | CASSRLTLEAFF | TGTGCCAGCAGTCGCTTGACCCTTGAAGCTTTCTTT
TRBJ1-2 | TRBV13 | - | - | CASSSETGRPGYTF | TGTGCCAGCAGCTCGGAGACAGGTCGACCTGGCTACACCTTC
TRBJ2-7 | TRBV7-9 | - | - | CASSPPSLTAGEQYF | TGTGCCAGCAGCCCCCCCTCGCTGACAGCCGGGGAGCAGTACTTC
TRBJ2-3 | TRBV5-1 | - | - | CASSRTYYTDTQYF | TGCGCCAGCAGCCGGACTTACTACACAGATACGCAGTATTTT
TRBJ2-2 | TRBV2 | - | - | CASSDYNPGELFF | TGTGCCAGCAGTGATTACAACCCCGGGGAGCTGTTTTTT
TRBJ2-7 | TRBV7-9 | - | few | CASSLLWGYEQYF | TGTGCCAGCAGCCTGCTGTGGGGGTACGAGCAGTACTTC
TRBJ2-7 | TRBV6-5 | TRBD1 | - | CASRRDRTITKQYF | TGTGCCAGCAGACGGGACAGAACCATTACGAAGCAGTACTTC
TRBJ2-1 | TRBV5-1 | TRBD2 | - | CASSLRLAGGGNEQFF | TGCGCCAGCAGCCTTCGACTAGCAGGAGGAGGGAATGAGCAGTTCTTC
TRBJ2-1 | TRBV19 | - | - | CASSIVGDGLGNEQFF | TGTGCCAGTAGTATAGTCGGGGATGGACTTGGCAATGAGCAGTTCTTC
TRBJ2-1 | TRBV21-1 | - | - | CASSKTTLAGGYNEQFF | TGTGCCAGCAGCAAGACTACACTAGCGGGAGGGTACAATGAGCAGTTCTTC
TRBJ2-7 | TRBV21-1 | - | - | CASSGKLATLLDEQYF | TGTGCCAGCAGTGGTAAGCTAGCTACACTGTTAGACGAGCAGTACTTC
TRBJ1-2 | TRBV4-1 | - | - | CASSQTRDTLRGGYTF | TGCGCCAGCAGCCAGACCAGGGACACCCTTCGGGGTGGCTACACCTTC
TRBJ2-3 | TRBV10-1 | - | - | CASSDQFTDTQYF | TGCGCCAGCAGTGATCAGTTCACAGATACGCAGTATTTT
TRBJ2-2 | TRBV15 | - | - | CATLGGENSNTGELFF | TGTGCCACCTTAGGGGGGGAGAATTCGAACACCGGGGAGCTGTTTTTT
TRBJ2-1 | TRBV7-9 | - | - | CASSFMGGGNEQFF | TGTGCCAGCAGCTTCATGGGGGGCGGGAATGAGCAGTTCTTC
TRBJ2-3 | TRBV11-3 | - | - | CASSLDRSPGTDTQYF | TGTGCCAGCAGCTTAGATCGCAGCCCTGGCACAGATACGCAGTATTTT
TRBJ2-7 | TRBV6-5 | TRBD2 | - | CASSVEPSGSYEQYF | TGTGCCAGCAGTGTCGAACCTAGCGGGAGCTACGAGCAGTACTTC
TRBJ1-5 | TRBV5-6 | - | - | CASSLGLDSNQPQHF | TGTGCCAGCAGCTTGGGTCTGGATAGCAATCAGCCCCAGCATTTT
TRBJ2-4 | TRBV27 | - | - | CASGWSPKNIQYF | TGTGCCAGCGGGTGGTCCCCCAAAAACATTCAGTACTTC
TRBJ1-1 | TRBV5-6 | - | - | CASSLTAGSGVNTEAFF | TGTGCCAGCAGCCTAACCGCGGGATCGGGAGTGAACACTGAAGCTTTCTTT
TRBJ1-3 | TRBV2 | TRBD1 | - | CARRDSSGNTIYF | TGTGCCAGACGGGACAGCTCTGGAAACACCATATATTTT
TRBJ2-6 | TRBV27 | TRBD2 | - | CASSRGGGRGRAPGANVLTF | TGTGCCAGCAGCCGCGGGGGGGGTCGCGGGAGGGCCCCTGGGGCCAACGTCCTGACTTTC
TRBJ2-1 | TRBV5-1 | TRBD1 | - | CASSLEGTGWRNEQFF | TGCGCCAGCAGCTTGGAAGGGACAGGGTGGCGAAATGAGCAGTTCTTC
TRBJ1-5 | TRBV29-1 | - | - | CSVEGGSGGQHF | TGCAGCGTTGAAGGGGGGTCGGGCGGACAGCATTTT
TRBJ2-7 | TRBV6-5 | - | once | CASSYDGTPSYEQYF | TGTGCCAGCAGTTACGACGGGACCCCCTCCTACGAGCAGTACTTC
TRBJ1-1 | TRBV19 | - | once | CASSSNGQGRTEAFF | TGTGCCAGTAGTTCCAACGGGCAGGGGAGGACTGAAGCTTTCTTT
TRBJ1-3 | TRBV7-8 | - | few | CASSWNRVSGNTIYF | TGTGCCAGCAGCTGGAACAGGGTCTCTGGAAACACCATATATTTT
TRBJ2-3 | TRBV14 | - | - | CASSQAPDTQYF | TGTGCCAGCAGCCAAGCCCCAGATACGCAGTATTTT
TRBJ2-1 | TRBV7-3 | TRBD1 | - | CASSSGGQGAVEQFF | TGTGCCAGCAGCTCCGGTGGACAGGGGGCGGTTGAGCAGTTCTTC
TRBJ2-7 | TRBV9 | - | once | CASSADQGINEQYF | TGTGCCAGCAGCGCCGACCAGGGTATCAACGAGCAGTACTTC
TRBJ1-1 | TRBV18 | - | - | CASSPGVPEAFF | TGTGCCAGCTCACCTGGAGTCCCTGAAGCTTTCTTT
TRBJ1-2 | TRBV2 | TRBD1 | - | CASRQGFGYTF | TGTGCCAGTAGACAGGGTTTTGGCTACACCTTC
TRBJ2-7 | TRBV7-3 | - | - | CASSLSGSYEQYF | TGTGCCAGCAGCTTAAGCGGCTCCTACGAGCAGTACTTC
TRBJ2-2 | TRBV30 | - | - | CAWSVPPGNTGELFF | TGTGCCTGGAGTGTACCACCAGGGAACACCGGGGAGCTGTTTTTT